Below, 21 T cell receptor beta chains from the same sample are listed, as sequenced in a study of shared clonotypes between healthy human individuals. Repertoires were generated with immunoSEQ multiplex PCR, while TCRdb's copy carries only in-frame clones and drops some. The sample includes fewer than 600,000 clones, roughly three quarters of them seen just once. Sequenced material: PBMCs. The receptors originated from a woman aged 40 to 50 in good health. Some clones in this sample may be carry-over from other donors' samples.

Comments on this clone: In the same sample, other DNA sequences code for this CDR3. The chain combines TRBV28 with TRBJ1-5; no clear D. V was pared by 4 bases and J by 7 bases, with 8 bases between. This CDR3 contains 12 residues. Germline V lookup: CDR1 MDHEN, CDR2 SYDVKM. Here the CDR3 reads CASSSGGQPQHF. The CDR3 nucleotides are TGTGCCAGCAGTTCCGGAGGACAGCCCCAGCATTTT.

The chain links TRBV7-3 to TRBJ1-2; D possibly corresponds to TRBD1 (5 bases). The CDR3 covers 15 residues. Germline CDR1 reads SGHTA; CDR2 reads FQGTGA. V was clipped by 1 base and J by 3 bases, with 12 bases between them. The CDR3 loop is CASSLMAGFDYGYTF. Here the CDR3 DNA reads TGTGCCAGCAGCTTAATGGCAGGGTTTGACTATGGCTACACCTTC.

CDR3 in amino acids: CASSHPRTGCNQPQHF. CDR3 nucleotide sequence: TGCGCCAGCAGTCACCCCAGGACAGGGTGTAATCAGCCCCAGCATTTT. The chain carries TRBV23-1 and TRBJ1-5; TRBD1 matches at 8 bases. TRBV23-1 is given ORF status, its function remaining uncertain. With 3 bases clipped from V and 4 bases from J, the junction kept 8 bases outside the gene matches. The CDR3 spans 16 residues.

V usage is TRBV5-1 and J usage is TRBJ1-4; a possible D gene is TRBD1 (5 bases). The CDR3 covers 14 residues. From germline, CDR1 is SGHRS and CDR2 YFSETQ. Trimming pared 1 base from V and 7 bases from J, leaving 11 bases between. The chain's CDR3 is CASSLPGLSEKLFF. The CDR3 DNA is TGCGCCAGCAGCTTGCCGGGACTCTCTGAAAAACTGTTTTTT. Looking up the rest from reference TRBV5-1 and TRBJ1-4 gives the full variable domain: KAGVTQTPRYLIKTRGQQVTLSCSPISGHRSVSWYQQTPGQGLQFLFEYFSETQRNKGNFPGRFSGRQFSNSRSEMNVSTLELGDSALYLCASSLPGLSEKLFFGSGTQLSVL.

This clone was recorded once. This likely reflects a read error, since a far larger clone is one base away. The chain couples TRBV7-8 to TRBJ1-3; possible D gene TRBD1, 6 bases. CDR3 length: 14 residues. The germline CDR1 and CDR2 sequences are SGHVS and FQNEAQ. The CDR3 coding sequence is TGTGCCAGCAGCGCGAGATTAGTAAGGGGGGAGTTACATTTT. Translating gives CASSARLVRGELHF. Based on the CDR3 plus reference TRBV7-8 and TRBJ1-3, the full variable domain is GAGVSQSPRYKVAKRGQDVALRCDPISGHVSLFWYQQALGQGPEFLTYFQNEAQLDKSGLPSDRFFAERPEGSVSTLKIQRTQQEDSAVYLCASSARLVRGELHFGEGSWLTVV.

This clone was detected once. The chain combines TRBV5-1 with TRBJ1-2, with D perhaps TRBD1 (6 bases). CDR1 is SGHRS and CDR2 is YFSETQ in the germline V gene. Trimming cost V 0 bases and J 6 bases, with 9 bases left between them. This CDR3 is 13 amino acids long. The CDR3 DNA is TGCGCCAGCAGCTTGGCCGAGGGGGATGGCTACACCTTC. Its translation: CASSLAEGDGYTF.

A note on this clone: Germline is not matched at one junction end, which may reflect a read error. The chain links TRBV23-1 to TRBJ1-2; D call uncertain. TRBV23-1 is identified as an open reading frame with a role that is uncertain. This CDR3 is 8 amino acids long. DNA for the CDR3: TGCGCCAGCACCCGGACTCGGTTC. Protein: CASTRTRF.

This rearrangement joins TRBV4-1 to TRBJ1-2; no definite D call. Looked up from germline, CDR1 is MGHRA and CDR2 is YSYEKL. V was trimmed by 7 bases and J by 1 base, leaving 16 bases between them. There are 15 residues in the CDR3. The CDR3 DNA follows: TGCGCCAGCACCTCCTCCCGGACGGTTAACTATGGCTACACCTTC. Translated: CASTSSRTVNYGYTF.

This clone was seen only a few times. V is TRBV18 and J is TRBJ1-1; D gene ambiguous. CDR1 and CDR2 from the germline V gene are KGHSH and LQKENI. V lost 3 bases and J 7 bases, leaving 12 bases between the germline ends. The CDR3 has 13 amino acids. CDR3 in DNA: TGTGCCAGCTCACCTGGAGAGTCTGTTGAAGCTTTCTTT. It codes for CASSPGESVEAFF.

In its sample, this clone was seen many times. The V call is TRBV27, the J call TRBJ2-3; D not resolved. This CDR3 has 15 residues. Germline CDR1 MNHEY, CDR2 SMNVEV (reference sequence). Trimming stripped 0 bases from V and 2 bases from J, with 9 bases between. CDR3 nucleotide sequence: TGTGCCAGCAGTTTATCGAGGACGAACACAGATACGCAGTATTTT. Its translation is CASSLSRTNTDTQYF.

The chain combines TRBV5-1 with TRBJ2-1; 9 bases are shared with TRBD1. Germline-derived CDR1 and CDR2 are SGHRS and YFSETQ. This CDR3 comprises 15 residues. V lost 5 bases to trimming and J lost 6 bases; unmatched junction nucleotides: 9. The CDR3 reads CASSLDRGEFNEQFF. DNA of the CDR3: TGCGCCAGCAGTTTAGACAGGGGGGAATTCAATGAGCAGTTCTTC.

The V gene is TRBV6-1, the J gene TRBJ2-3, with D perhaps TRBD2 (5 bases). Germline V gene lookup returns CDR1 MNHNS and CDR2 SASEGT. Trimming took 7 bases from V and 6 from J, leaving 20 bases between them. The CDR3 spans 15 residues. DNA for the CDR3: TGTGCCAGCATGGGTTTCGGCGGGCCGGGGGATACGCAGTATTTT. Translation gives CASMGFGGPGDTQYF.

This CDR3 reads CASSFGGGRNNEQFF. As DNA, the CDR3 is TGTGCCAGCAGCTTTGGCGGCGGGAGGAACAATGAGCAGTTCTTC. The V gene is TRBV7-3, the J gene TRBJ2-1; 8 bases agree with TRBD2. Germline-derived CDR1 and CDR2 are SGHTA and FQGTGA. Trimming at V came to 3 bases and at J to 5 bases, leaving 6 bases not matched to a gene. This CDR3 contains 15 residues.

This chain joins TRBV7-2 and TRBJ2-2; D is undetermined. This CDR3 contains 14 residues. The V end lost 5 bases, the J end lost 2 bases, and 9 bases lay between the germline ends. From germline, CDR1 is SGHTA and CDR2 FQGNSA. The chain's CDR3 is CASSPRINTGELFF. In nucleotides, the CDR3 is TGTGCCAGCAGCCCCCGGATTAACACCGGGGAGCTGTTTTTT.

The chain couples TRBV6-1 to TRBJ2-7; the D gene is possibly TRBD2 (5 bases). This CDR3 is 15 amino acids long. Looked up from germline, CDR1 is MNHNS and CDR2 is SASEGT. Trimming took off 1 base at V and 4 bases at J, with 14 bases between the two ends. The CDR3 reads CASSEVGGSQYEQYF. CDR3 nucleotide sequence: TGTGCCAGCAGTGAAGTGGGCGGGTCCCAATACGAGCAGTACTTC.

The rearrangement uses TRBV7-2 and TRBJ2-7; the D call may be TRBD1 or TRBD2 (5 bases each). The CDR3 contains 15 residues. Germline values: CDR1 SGHTA, CDR2 FQGNSA. Trimming shortened V by 3 bases and J by 5 bases, and 17 bases separated the two germline ends. The CDR3, as DNA: TGTGCCAGCAGCTTGGTTGGGGGACGCGTCGACGAGCAGTACTTC. Encoded protein: CASSLVGGRVDEQYF.

V is TRBV7-2 and J is TRBJ2-7; 11 nucleotides match TRBD2. J lost 7 bases, V lost 5 bases, and 7 bases had no gene match. Per the germline V gene, CDR1 is SGHTA and CDR2 is FQGNSA. This CDR3 comprises 14 residues. The CDR3 DNA reads TGTGCCAGCAGCCCACTAGCGGGAGTAAGTGAGCAGTACTTC. It translates to CASSPLAGVSEQYF.

The CDR3, as DNA: TGCGCCAGCAGCCAAGTAGGTGGCTACGAGCAGTACTTC. It specifies CASSQVGGYEQYF. The rearrangement links TRBV1 to TRBJ2-7. TRBV1 is given as a pseudogene. The CDR3 spans 13 residues.

The chain employs TRBV27 and TRBJ2-2; 7 bases are shared with TRBD2. CDR3 length equals 15 residues. Unmatched junction bases numbered 11, after V lost 7 bases and J lost 6 bases. Per germline, CDR1 MNHEY and CDR2 SMNVEV (reference sequence). CDR3 region: CASKGGSLGPGELFF. CDR3 sequence (DNA): TGTGCCAGCAAGGGCGGGAGCCTTGGGCCCGGGGAGCTGTTTTTT.

The rearrangement links TRBV5-4 to TRBJ1-3; D uncertain. Germline V gene data show CDR1 as SGHNT and CDR2 as YYREEE (reference sequence). The germline V and J ends were trimmed by 2 bases and 1 base, with 16 bases remaining between them. This CDR3 spans 17 amino acids. CDR3 loop: CASSLGNSRVSGNTIYF. The CDR3 DNA reads as TGTGCCAGCAGCTTAGGAAATTCACGGGTTTCTGGAAACACCATATATTTT. Together with reference TRBV5-4 and TRBJ1-3, the CDR3 gives the full variable domain: ETGVTQSPTHLIKTRGQQVTLRCSSQSGHNTVSWYQQALGQGPQFIFQYYREEENGRGNFPPRFSGLQFPNYSSELNVNALELDDSALYLCASSLGNSRVSGNTIYFGEGSWLTVV.

In DNA form, the CDR3 reads TGTGCCAGCAGCTCGGGACCCACCCAACGTAGTGGCTACACCTTC. Its protein is CASSSGPTQRSGYTF. The V and J genes are TRBV7-2 and TRBJ1-2; possible D gene TRBD1, 5 bases. In germline, CDR1 is SGHTA, CDR2 FQGNSA. Trimming stripped 4 bases from V and 7 bases from J, with 19 bases between. The CDR3 spans 15 residues.